Detailed here is one TCR beta chain. This entry comes from a study of T cell responses to AZD1222 COVID-19 vaccine. TCRdb keeps only in-frame clones here, not all; method: immunoSEQ multiplex PCR. The repertoire holds 140,000 to 150,000 clones, with 91% as singletons. This CDR3 comprises 11 residues. Looked up from germline, CDR1 is SGDLS and CDR2 is YYNGEE. V gave up 3 bases and J gave up 11 bases; unmatched junction bases: 4. This TCR derives from an adult who received the AZD1222 COVID-19 vaccine. The chain is built from TRBV9 and TRBJ1-1; 7 bases fit TRBD1. The sequenced sample was peripheral blood, obtained 28 days after the second AZD1222 dose. In DNA form, the CDR3 reads TGTGCCAGCAGCGGGACAGGAGGGGCTTTCTTT. Translated, it gives CASSGTGGAFF.